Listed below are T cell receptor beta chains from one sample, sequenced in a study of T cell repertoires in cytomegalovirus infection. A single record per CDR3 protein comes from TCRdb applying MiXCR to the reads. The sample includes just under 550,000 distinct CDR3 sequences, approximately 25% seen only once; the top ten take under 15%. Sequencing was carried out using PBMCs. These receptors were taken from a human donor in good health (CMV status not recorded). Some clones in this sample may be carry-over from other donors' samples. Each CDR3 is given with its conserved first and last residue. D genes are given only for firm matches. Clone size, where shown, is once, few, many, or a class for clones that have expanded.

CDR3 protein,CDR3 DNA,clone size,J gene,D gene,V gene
CASSSAGLYNSPLHF,TGTGCCAGCAGTTCTGCAGGTCTCTATAATTCACCCCTCCACTTT,many,TRBJ1-6,-,TRBV27
CASSGHAYTGELFF,TGTGCCAGCTCGGGACACGCTTACACCGGGGAGCTGTTTTTT,few,TRBJ2-2,-,TRBV27
CASSGAGGATGELFF,TGTGCCAGCAGTGGGGCAGGGGGGGCAACCGGGGAGCTGTTTTTT,few,TRBJ2-2,-,TRBV6-1
CSARSSGSPYEQYF,TGCAGTGCTAGGTCTAGCGGGAGCCCCTACGAGCAGTACTTC,-,TRBJ2-7,TRBD2,TRBV20-1
CASRKLVHQPQHF,TGTGCCAGCAGAAAATTGGTCCATCAGCCCCAGCATTTT,-,TRBJ1-5,-,TRBV28
CASSSWPGQGMGQYF,TGTGCCAGCAGCTCATGGCCGGGACAGGGAATGGGCCAGTACTTC,-,TRBJ2-5,TRBD1,TRBV5-4
CASGVALSSYNEQFF,TGTGCCAGCGGCGTAGCGCTAAGCTCCTACAATGAGCAGTTCTTC,-,TRBJ2-1,-,TRBV5-6
CASSSRVNGDTQYF,TGTGCCAGCAGCTCCAGGGTAAATGGAGATACGCAGTATTTT,-,TRBJ2-3,-,TRBV11-2
CSARDPQGWYQETQYF,TGCAGTGCTAGAGACCCTCAGGGGTGGTACCAAGAGACCCAGTACTTC,few,TRBJ2-5,-,TRBV20-1
CASSLEQETEAFF,TGTGCCAGCAGCTTGGAACAGGAGACTGAAGCTTTCTTT,-,TRBJ1-1,-,TRBV5-8
CASSFSGEVAFF,TGTGCCAGCAGCTTTAGTGGGGAGGTCGCTTTCTTT,many,TRBJ1-1,-,TRBV7-2
CASSFTDRGVYNEQFF,TGTGCCAGTAGTTTCACTGACAGGGGTGTGTACAATGAGCAGTTCTTC,many,TRBJ2-1,TRBD1,TRBV19
CAWQGEGYTF,TGTGCCTGGCAAGGAGAAGGCTACACCTTC,-,TRBJ1-2,-,TRBV30
CASSTPGGYSNQPQHF,TGTGCCAGCAGTACACCAGGGGGGTACAGCAATCAGCCCCAGCATTTT,-,TRBJ1-5,TRBD1,TRBV6-1
CASSQSRSGRSYQETQYF,TGCGCCAGCAGTCAATCCCGGTCCGGGCGATCCTACCAAGAGACCCAGTACTTC,few,TRBJ2-5,-,TRBV23-1
CASVEDQNTGELFF,TGTGCTAGTGTTGAGGACCAGAACACCGGGGAGCTGTTTTTT,few,TRBJ2-2,-,TRBV12-5
CSARDPRTFSHEKLFF,TGCAGTGCTAGAGATCCTCGAACCTTTTCTCATGAAAAACTGTTTTTT,-,TRBJ1-4,-,TRBV20-1
CASSLIAGATGELFF,TGTGCCAGCAGTTTGATAGCGGGAGCTACCGGGGAGCTGTTTTTT,-,TRBJ2-2,TRBD2,TRBV12-3/TRBV12-4
CASRLNGQLDTQYF,TGTGCCAGCAGACTCAACGGGCAGTTAGATACGCAGTATTTT,few,TRBJ2-3,-,TRBV27
CASSSPPGPGADTQYF,TGTGCCAGCAGCTCTCCCCCCGGGCCTGGGGCAGATACGCAGTATTTT,many,TRBJ2-3,-,TRBV7-8
CASSPDDPGEQFF,TGCGCCAGCAGCCCCGATGACCCTGGGGAGCAGTTCTTC,-,TRBJ2-1,-,TRBV4-1
CASSGSVGNTIYF,TGTGCCAGTAGTGGAAGTGTCGGAAACACCATATATTTT,-,TRBJ1-3,-,TRBV19
CASSLELAGADTQYF,TGTGCCAGCAGCTTAGAGCTAGCGGGAGCAGATACGCAGTATTTT,-,TRBJ2-3,TRBD2,TRBV7-2
CASKLRTSGLRNAGELFF,TGTGCCAGCAAGCTTCGGACTAGCGGGCTCAGAAATGCCGGGGAGCTGTTTTTT,-,TRBJ2-2,TRBD2,TRBV6-2/TRBV6-3